Below, 23 T cell receptor beta chains from the same sample are listed, as sequenced in a study of T-cell reconstitution after alpha-beta-depleted transplantation in children. Unique molecular identifiers were used to barcode this TCRbeta library. TCRdb re-called the PCR reads through MiXCR, storing one row per CDR3 protein. The sample holds 500,000 or so distinct CDR3 sequences, 10% to 12% seen once. The specimen comprised PBMCs, mostly from graft donor cells, sampled 180 days after TCRalphabeta/CD19-depleted stem cell transplant. These receptors were collected from a female patient aged 2 to 10 who had a stem cell transplant for aplastic anemia, so the T cells may come from the graft donor.

The chain carries TRBV9 and TRBJ2-3; 9 nucleotides match TRBD2. In germline, CDR1 is SGDLS, CDR2 YYNGEE. V shed 3 bases, J shed 3 bases, and the junction held 8 bases outside the gene matches. The CDR3 is 16 amino acids. The CDR3: CASSAGRSGSTDTQYF. The CDR3 DNA follows: TGTGCCAGCAGCGCGGGGCGTAGCGGGAGTACAGATACGCAGTATTTT. Variable domain in full (rest from reference TRBV9 and TRBJ2-3): DSGVTQTPKHLITATGQRVTLRCSPRSGDLSVYWYQQSLDQGLQFLIQYYNGEERAKGNILERFSAQQFPDLHSELNLSSLELGDSALYFCASSAGRSGSTDTQYFGPGTRLTVL.

The CDR3 nucleotides are TGTGCCAGCAGTTCCCAGGGTCTAGGCCACGAGCAGTACTTC. Translated: CASSSQGLGHEQYF. V is TRBV27 and J is TRBJ2-7; tentatively, D is TRBD1 (5 bases). The CDR3 extends over 14 amino acids. V lost 4 bases, J lost 5 bases, and 15 bases lay in between. Germline-derived CDR1 and CDR2 are MNHEY and SMNVEV (reference sequence).

This clonotype was seen only a few times. V is TRBV27 and J is TRBJ1-6; unclear D gene. Germline loops: CDR1 MNHEY, CDR2 SMNVEV (reference sequence). The CDR3 sequence is 14 residues long. Trimming pared 3 bases from V and 4 bases from J, leaving 7 bases between. The DNA of the CDR3 is TGTGCCAGCAGTTTGGGTGGATATAATTCACCCCTCCACTTT. Protein sequence: CASSLGGYNSPLHF.

A few counts support this clonotype. The chain combines TRBV28 with TRBJ1-4; D gene uncertain. CDR3 size: 14 residues. The germline gives CDR1 MDHEN, CDR2 SYDVKM. V dropped 6 bases and J dropped 2 bases, with 10 bases sitting between them. For the CDR3, the DNA is TGTGCCAGCAGAGTGGACGGCACTAATGAAAAACTGTTTTTT. Translation: CASRVDGTNEKLFF.

This clonotype was detected a few times. This chain links TRBV7-3 with TRBJ2-5; no firm D call. V was trimmed by 1 base and J by 4 bases, leaving 7 bases between them. CDR1 SGHTA and CDR2 FQGTGA come from the germline V gene. CDR3 length: 13 residues. As DNA, the CDR3 is TGTGCCAGCAGCTTAATCACGGGAGAGACCCAGTACTTC. The encoded protein is CASSLITGETQYF.

This clonotype has just a few counts. The chain couples TRBV7-6 to TRBJ2-5; 8 bases map to TRBD1. J gave up 3 bases and V 5 bases, and 8 bases lay outside the gene matches. Germline loops: CDR1 SGHVS, CDR2 FNYEAQ. The CDR3 is 15 amino acids. The CDR3 coding sequence is TGTGCCAGCAGCAGCAGGGGGCAGGCTAAAGAGACCCAGTACTTC. Translated: CASSSRGQAKETQYF.

This clonotype was found a few times. The chain combines TRBV27 with TRBJ2-7; TRBD1 matches 7 bases. The junction had 6 bases not matched to a gene; V was cut back by 5 bases and J by 2 bases. Per germline, CDR1 MNHEY and CDR2 SMNVEV (reference sequence). The CDR3 totals 14 residues. The CDR3 spells CASSPGTEAYEQYF. The CDR3, as DNA: TGTGCCAGCAGTCCCGGGACAGAGGCCTACGAGCAGTACTTC.

This clonotype has just a few counts. This chain joins TRBV3-1 and TRBJ1-5; maybe TRBD1 (6 bases). The germline V gene encodes CDR1 LGHDT and CDR2 YNNKEL (reference sequence). The CDR3 is 17 residues long. V was cut by 3 bases and J by 0 bases, with 15 bases left in between. CDR3 coding DNA: TGTGCCAGCAGCCACTTGAACAGGGAAAATAGCAATCAGCCCCAGCATTTT. Protein sequence: CASSHLNRENSNQPQHF.

The V call is TRBV29-1, the J call TRBJ2-5, with 9 bases fitting TRBD1. The CDR3 has 14 residues. V gave up 4 bases and J gave up 5 bases; unmatched junction bases: 8. Germline V lookup: CDR1 SQVTM, CDR2 ANQGSEA. In nucleotides, the CDR3 is TGCAGCGTTGTGGGACAGGGCCCTTGGGAGACCCAGTACTTC. This translates into CSVVGQGPWETQYF.

The chain carries TRBV30 and TRBJ2-2, with D unresolved. CDR3 length: 15 amino acids. Germline V gives CDR1 GTSNPN, CDR2 SVGIG (reference sequence). The ends were cut back, 1 base at V and 4 bases at J, with 13 bases in the middle. In nucleotides, the CDR3 is TGTGCCTGGAGTGCTCAGATAGCTGTCACCGGGGAGCTGTTTTTT. It is translated as CAWSAQIAVTGELFF.

This clonotype was seen ten or more times. The chain has TRBV28 and TRBJ2-5, with TRBD2 as a possible D gene (5 bases). The CDR3 extends over 15 amino acids. Germline assignment: CDR1 MDHEN and CDR2 SYDVKM. Trimming stripped 6 bases from V and 3 bases from J, with 17 bases between. CDR3 loop: CASRRVPRSEETQYF. The CDR3 DNA reads TGTGCCAGCAGGCGGGTCCCCCGTTCCGAAGAGACCCAGTACTTC.

This clonotype was seen a handful of times. The genes are TRBV5-1 and TRBJ2-7; D gene uncertain. Germline V gene sequence: CDR1 SGHRS, CDR2 YFSETQ. Trimming pared 0 bases from V and 1 base from J, leaving 11 bases between. CDR3 length: 15 amino acids. The CDR3 DNA sequence: TGCGCCAGCAGCTTGGTCCGGACCGTTTCCTACGAGCAGTACTTC. Its protein is CASSLVRTVSYEQYF.

This clonotype has just a few counts. The chain links TRBV29-1 to TRBJ2-3; D gene ambiguous. The germline V and J ends were trimmed by 3 bases and 2 bases, with 9 bases remaining between them. The CDR3 contains 13 residues. CDR1 SQVTM and CDR2 ANQGSEA come from the germline V gene. The CDR3 region has the DNA TGCAGCGTTGAGGGCACCCACACAGATACGCAGTATTTT. This sequence encodes CSVEGTHTDTQYF.

The chain is built from TRBV7-2 and TRBJ2-5, with TRBD1 matching over 9 bases. Germline lookup yields CDR1 SGHTA and CDR2 FQGNSA. V trimming: 3 bases; J trimming: 4 bases; junction bases outside the gene matches: 6. The CDR3 is 15 amino acids. CDR3: CASSFRDREAETQYF. In nucleotides, the CDR3 is TGTGCCAGCAGCTTCCGGGACAGGGAAGCAGAGACCCAGTACTTC.

This clonotype was detected only a few times. The chain recombines TRBV18 with TRBJ2-7, with D maybe TRBD1 (6 bases). Germline CDR1 KGHSH, CDR2 LQKENI. Trimming cost V 5 bases and J 5 bases, with 16 bases left between them. This CDR3 contains 14 residues. The CDR3 protein is CASSVGSQGHEQYF. The CDR3 DNA is TGTGCCAGCTCAGTTGGGTCACAGGGTCACGAGCAGTACTTC.

The chain joins TRBV11-3 to TRBJ2-1, with D possibly being TRBD2 (6 bases). The length of the CDR3 is 12 residues. Germline CDR1 reads SGHNT; CDR2 reads YENEEA. With 5 bases removed from V and 12 bases from J, the gap between germline ends came to 14 bases. This chain's CDR3 is CASSIPGASQFF. CDR3 nucleotides: TGTGCCAGCAGCATCCCGGGAGCCTCGCAGTTCTTC. Supplemented by reference TRBV11-3 and TRBJ2-1, the full variable domain reads EAGVVQSPRYKIIEKKQPVAFWCNPISGHNTLYWYLQNLGQGPELLIRYENEEAVDDSQLPKDRFSAERLKGVDSTLKIQPAELGDSAVYLCASSIPGASQFFGPGTRLTVL.

The CDR3 sequence is CASSPPWGKLAGGNEQFF. The CDR3 DNA sequence: TGTGCCAGCAGCCCCCCCTGGGGTAAACTAGCGGGGGGAAATGAGCAGTTCTTC. This chain connects TRBV5-6 to TRBJ2-1; 12 bases are shared with TRBD2. The CDR3 runs 18 residues. Trimming cost V 4 bases and J 7 bases; bases outside gene matches: 15. Germline V gene sequence: CDR1 SGHDT, CDR2 YYEEEE.

This clonotype was detected a few times. The V call is TRBV3-1, the J call TRBJ2-7; 11 nucleotides align to TRBD1. Germline loops: CDR1 LGHDT, CDR2 YNNKEL (reference sequence). V was pared by 1 base and J by 4 bases, with 3 bases of the junction left unmatched. The CDR3 is 15 residues long. The CDR3 loop is CASSQGTGGWYEQYV. The DNA for the CDR3 is TGTGCCAGCAGCCAAGGGACAGGGGGCTGGTACGAGCAGTACGTC.

This clonotype was counted only a few times. The chain is built from TRBV7-2 and TRBJ2-1, with TRBD2 matching over 12 bases. The J segment lost 5 bases and the V segment lost 4 bases, leaving 3 bases of the junction unmatched. The CDR3 runs 15 residues. In germline, CDR1 is SGHTA, CDR2 FQGNSA. The CDR3 protein is CASSSTSGSHNEQFF. As DNA, the CDR3 is TGTGCCAGCAGCTCGACTAGCGGGAGCCACAATGAGCAGTTCTTC.

The rearrangement joins TRBV4-3 to TRBJ1-6, with D unclear. Per germline, CDR1 LGHNA and CDR2 YSLEER. V lost 1 base, J lost 7 bases, and 14 bases lay in between. CDR3 size: 16 residues. This CDR3 is CASSQGVARGNSPLHF. In nucleotides, the CDR3 is TGCGCCAGCAGCCAAGGGGTTGCAAGAGGGAATTCACCCCTCCACTTT.

The V gene is TRBV6-1, the J gene TRBJ2-7; 7 bases fit TRBD2. CDR1 and CDR2 (germline): MNHNS, SASEGT. This CDR3 comprises 12 residues. The CDR3 region is CASSPTSYEQYV. DNA for the CDR3: TGTGCCAGCAGTCCGACTAGCTACGAACAGTACGTC.

This clonotype has more than one count but fewer than ten. This chain links TRBV7-2 with TRBJ1-4; the D is unclear. The CDR3 totals 15 residues. Trimming removed 3 bases at V and 0 bases at J, with 8 bases between. CDR1 SGHTA and CDR2 FQGNSA come from the germline V gene. In nucleotides, the CDR3 is TGTGCCAGCAGCTTTGACACTGCAACTAATGAAAAACTGTTTTTT. This sequence encodes CASSFDTATNEKLFF.

J is TRBJ2-2 and V is TRBV7-9, with D unclear. Germline V lookup: CDR1 SEHNR, CDR2 FQNEAQ (reference sequence). V lost 8 bases and J 7 bases, leaving 5 bases between the germline ends. This CDR3 region has 10 residues. CDR3 bases: TGTGCCAGCGCACACGGGGAGCTGTTTTTT. Its translation: CASAHGELFF. Using reference TRBV7-9 and TRBJ2-2 for the parts outside the CDR3, the full variable domain is DTGVSQNPRHKITKRGQNVTFRCDPISEHNRLYWYRQTLGQGPEFLTYFQNEAQLEKSRLLSDRFSAERPKGSFSTLEIQRTEQGDSAMYLCASAHGELFFGEGSRLTVL.